The source of this TCR beta chain is a study of cytomegalovirus exposure and HLA in healthy donors. The CDR3 spans 12 residues. The germline CDR1 and CDR2 sequences are LNHDA and SQIVND (reference sequence). V lost 3 bases and J lost 3, with 4 bases in between. A multiplex PCR was run with 60 Vbeta primers and 13 Jbeta primers. Data came from immunoSEQ multiplex PCR; TCRdb stores just in-frame clones and leaves some out. The listing records tens of thousands of clones. Among the donors, all were healthy bone marrow donors. This TCR was recovered from a man under 40 in good health and CMV-seropositive. The specimen was PBMCs. The rearrangement uses TRBV19 and TRBJ2-3; D remains ambiguous. CDR3 DNA sequence: TGTGCCAGTAGTATTTCGACAGATACGCAGTATTTT. Amino acids: CASSISTDTQYF.